Given below is one TCR beta chain in context. This sample was included in a study of blood T cell repertoires in COVID-19. V lost 2 bases to trimming and J lost 3 bases; unmatched junction nucleotides: 16. Looked up from germline, CDR1 is LGHDT and CDR2 is YNNKEL (reference sequence). CDR3 length: 18 residues. TCRdb's copy holds only in-frame clones and misses some; the assay was immunoSEQ multiplex PCR. Counted here are a few hundred thousand clones, 81% occurring once; the ten biggest clones make up more than 0.85%. The rearrangement links TRBV3-1 (or the pseudogene TRBV3-2) to TRBJ2-7; TRBD1 matches at 7 bases. Source material: peripheral blood. This TCR derives from a human donor with acute or convalescent COVID-19. The donor label of this sample is uncertain. The chain's CDR3 is CASSQSPVPIRGSYEQYF. CDR3 DNA: TGTGCCAGCAGCCAATCACCCGTACCGATCAGGGGGAGCTACGAGCAGTACTTC.